Described below is a single TCR beta chain sequence and its context. Its antigen is as yet unknown. The data were taken from a study of post-analysis software for immune sequencing data. Findings and caveats of the study: Same-batch samples co-clustered strongly by F measure. Patients with multiple sclerosis recorded significantly lower normalized Chao1 diversity than controls, the study found.

The TCR beta cDNA libraries carried unique molecular identifiers. Yield was roughly 500,000 cDNA molecules from 1 to 10 million T cells. One entry per CDR3 protein, called by TCRdb with MiXCR from the PCR reads. This sample yields hundreds of thousands of distinct CDR3 sequences, of which roughly 45% are seen a single time; about 1.5% belongs to the top ten. The sequence was collected from a girl between 10 and 17 years old with multiple sclerosis. Sequenced: blood.

The CDR3 sequence: CASSRGAGGQETQYF. The CDR3 DNA sequence: TGCGCCAGCAGCCGTGGAGCGGGGGGACAAGAGACCCAGTACTTC. This chain connects TRBV5-1 to TRBJ2-5; 9 positions agree with TRBD2. Germline trimming cut 4 bases from V and 2 bases from J; bases unmatched to any gene: 6. The germline V gene encodes CDR1 SGHRS and CDR2 YFSETQ. The CDR3 is 15 residues long.